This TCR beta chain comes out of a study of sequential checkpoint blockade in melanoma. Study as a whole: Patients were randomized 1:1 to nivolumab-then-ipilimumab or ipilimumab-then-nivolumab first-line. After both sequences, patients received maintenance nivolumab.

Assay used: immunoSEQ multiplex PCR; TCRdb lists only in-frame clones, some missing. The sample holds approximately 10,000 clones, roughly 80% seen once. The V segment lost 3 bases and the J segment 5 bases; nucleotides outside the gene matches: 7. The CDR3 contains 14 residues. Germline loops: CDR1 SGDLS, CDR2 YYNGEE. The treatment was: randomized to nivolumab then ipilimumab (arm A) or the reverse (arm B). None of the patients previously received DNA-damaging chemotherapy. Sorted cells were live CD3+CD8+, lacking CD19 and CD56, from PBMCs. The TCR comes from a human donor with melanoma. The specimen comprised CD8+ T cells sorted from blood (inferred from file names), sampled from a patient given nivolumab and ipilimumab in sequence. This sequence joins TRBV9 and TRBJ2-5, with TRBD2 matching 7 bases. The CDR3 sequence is CASSASLAVETQYF. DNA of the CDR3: TGTGCCAGCAGCGCTTCGCTAGCGGTGGAGACCCAGTACTTC.